This T cell receptor (beta chain) was observed in a study of molecular identifiers for immune sequencing clone quantification. Overall study context: In the replicates, RNA derived from approximately 20,000 or 100,000 naive CD8 cells was divided into five parts, and four were sequenced.

Notes on this clonotype: Being one base from a much bigger clone, this may be a read error.

Methods described previously, with TCR primers listed, were used for bulk TCR libraries. Using its own MiXCR run on the PCR reads, TCRdb lists one record per CDR3 protein. The table includes approximately 63,000 distinct CDR3 sequences, 15% to 20% detected once. The CDR3 extends over 16 amino acids. Germline V gene sequence: CDR1 SGHNT, CDR2 YENEEA. The rearrangement joins TRBV11-3 to TRBJ2-3, with 11 bases aligning to TRBD2. The sequence derives from a human donor in good health. Some libraries in this study had Jurkat cell RNA spiked in. Sample: naive CD8+ T cells from blood, with Jurkat cell RNA spiked in. Subset given: FACS-sorted CD8+CD4-CCR7+CD45RA+ naive T cells. The CDR3 here is CTSSLLAGDHTDTQYF. The CDR3 region has the DNA TGTACCAGCAGCTTACTAGCGGGAGACCACACAGATACGCAGTATTTT.